This TCR beta chain was retrieved from a study of technical replicates of blood from a handful of donors. Sequencing used immunoSEQ multiplex PCR; TCRdb keeps in-frame clones, though not all of them. The table has 85,000 or so clones, approximately 93% seen once; the top ten hold over 0.2%. Germline V gene sequence: CDR1 SGHRS, CDR2 YFSETQ. V lost 0 bases to trimming and J lost 4 bases, with 16 bases between them. The CDR3 sequence is 16 residues long. The sample comprised T cells isolated from PBMCs. This TCR was recovered from a human donor in good health. The gene calls are TRBV5-1 and TRBJ1-2; the D is unclear. The CDR3 bases are TGCGCCAGCAGCTTGGACCCCGGGCCCCGGGGCTATGGCTACACCTTC. Encoded protein: CASSLDPGPRGYGYTF.